The 18 T cell receptor beta chains presented below share a single source sample, sequenced in a study of sequential checkpoint blockade in melanoma. Treatment in this sample: randomized to nivolumab then ipilimumab (arm A) or the reverse (arm B). Sequencing used immunoSEQ multiplex PCR; TCRdb keeps in-frame clones, though not all of them. The profile shows 5,000 or so clones, about two thirds of them singletons. The material was CD8+ T cells sorted from blood (inferred from file names), obtained from a patient given nivolumab and ipilimumab in sequence. The origin of the receptors is a human donor with melanoma.

The chain employs TRBV28 and TRBJ2-7; tentative D call: TRBD2 (5 bases). The germline CDR1 and CDR2 sequences are MDHEN and SYDVKM. There are 13 residues in the CDR3. V was pared by 5 bases and J by 1 base, with 9 bases between. The CDR3, as DNA: TGTGCCAGCAGTCCCCGGAGGTCCTACGAGCAGTACTTC. It codes for CASSPRRSYEQYF.

The chain couples TRBV4-3 to TRBJ1-1, with a possible D match to TRBD1 (5 bases). The V end was cut by 0 bases, the J end by 1 base, with 12 bases between. The CDR3 loop spans 16 amino acids. The germline CDR1 and CDR2 sequences are LGHNA and YSLEER. CDR3 protein: CASSQDRAGWNTEAFF. CDR3 coding DNA: TGCGCCAGCAGCCAAGATAGGGCAGGGTGGAACACTGAAGCTTTCTTT.

This clone appeared a few times. The chain employs TRBV7-3 and TRBJ1-1; D perhaps matches TRBD1 (5 bases). CDR1 is SGHTA, CDR2 FQGTGA, per germline. V lost 2 bases, J lost 5 bases, and 9 bases lay in between. This CDR3 contains 13 residues. The CDR3 reads CASSLQGGTEAFF. DNA for the CDR3: TGTGCCAGCAGCTTACAGGGTGGGACTGAAGCTTTCTTT.

J is TRBJ2-5 and V is TRBV5-8; maybe TRBD2 (7 bases). CDR3 length: 17 amino acids. V dropped 1 base and J dropped 4 bases, with 20 bases sitting between them. CDR1 is SGHTS and CDR2 is YDEGEE in the germline V gene. DNA of the CDR3: TGTGCCAGCAGCTTGTGGCAGGGCGGGGGCAGGGGAGAGACCCAGTACTTC. As protein: CASSLWQGGGRGETQYF.

This clone was counted only a few times. This chain uses TRBV28 with TRBJ1-5; D is unclear. V gave up 2 bases and J gave up 4 bases, with 6 bases separating them. Germline-derived CDR1 and CDR2 are MDHEN and SYDVKM. There are 13 residues in the CDR3. The DNA of the CDR3 is TGTGCCAGCAGTTTAGCTCGGAATCAGCCCCAGCATTTT. It encodes CASSLARNQPQHF.

The chain employs TRBV4-1 and TRBJ2-3; D might be TRBD1 (5 bases). CDR3 length: 15 amino acids. Per the germline V gene, CDR1 is MGHRA and CDR2 is YSYEKL. The V and J ends lost 1 base and 2 bases respectively, with 10 bases between them. The CDR3 loop is CASSQVQGSTDTQYF. In nucleotides, the CDR3 is TGCGCCAGCAGCCAAGTTCAGGGATCCACAGATACGCAGTATTTT.

The rearrangement links TRBV29-1 to TRBJ2-7; 9 nucleotides agree with TRBD1. Germline lookup yields CDR1 SQVTM and CDR2 ANQGSEA. The CDR3 covers 13 residues. J was trimmed by 13 bases and V by 4 bases; bases with no gene match: 14. CDR3 region: CSVVGDRAEGRYF. Written as DNA, the CDR3 is TGCAGCGTTGTTGGGGACAGGGCCGAGGGAAGATACTTC.

V gene TRBV27 combines with J gene TRBJ1-2; 8 nucleotides align to TRBD1. There are 14 residues in the CDR3. J was trimmed by 11 bases and V by 5 bases; bases with no gene match: 13. Germline lookup yields CDR1 MNHEY and CDR2 SMNVEV (reference sequence). The CDR3 loop is CASSAQGAPEGYTF. DNA of the CDR3: TGTGCCAGCAGTGCGCAGGGGGCCCCCGAAGGTTACACCTTC.

CDR3: CASSFYDNQETQYF. The DNA for the CDR3 is TGTGCCAGCAGTTTCTATGACAATCAAGAGACCCAGTACTTC. The V and J genes are TRBV28 and TRBJ2-5; unclear D gene. CDR3 length: 14 residues. Looked up from germline, CDR1 is MDHEN and CDR2 is SYDVKM. Trimming took 3 bases from V and 2 from J, leaving 10 bases between them.

The V call is TRBV5-1, the J call TRBJ1-6; the D gene is possibly TRBD1 (5 bases). V lost 4 bases, J lost 0 bases, and 14 bases lay in between. The CDR3 loop spans 17 amino acids. CDR1 is SGHRS and CDR2 is YFSETQ in the germline V gene. CDR3 sequence (DNA): TGCGCCAGCAGCGCCCCCAGGGTTGGCTCCTATAATTCACCCCTCCACTTT. Translated, it gives CASSAPRVGSYNSPLHF. The variable domain in full, with the rest retrieved from reference TRBV5-1 and TRBJ1-6, is KAGVTQTPRYLIKTRGQQVTLSCSPISGHRSVSWYQQTPGQGLQFLFEYFSETQRNKGNFPGRFSGRQFSNSRSEMNVSTLELGDSALYLCASSAPRVGSYNSPLHFGNGTRLTVT.

The V and J genes are TRBV19 and TRBJ2-7, with 7 bases identical to TRBD1. Trimming removed 5 bases from V and 2 bases from J; junction bases left unmatched: 12. This CDR3 has 16 amino acids. CDR1 and CDR2 from the germline V gene are LNHDA and SQIVND (reference sequence). CDR3 protein: CASSPSSGDSTYEQYF. CDR3 bases: TGTGCCAGTAGTCCCAGCTCCGGGGACAGCACCTACGAGCAGTACTTC.

The genes are TRBV4-2 and TRBJ2-7, with TRBD1 identical over 8 bases. The trim removed 0 bases at V and 0 bases at J, leaving 4 bases unmatched. The CDR3 extends over 16 amino acids. Germline V gene lookup returns CDR1 LGHNA and CDR2 YNFKEQ. The CDR3, as DNA: TGTGCCAGCAGCCAAGATTCCGGGACAGGCTCCTACGAGCAGTACTTC. Its protein product is CASSQDSGTGSYEQYF.

The table lists this clone with a count of one. The chain employs TRBV28 and TRBJ2-5; 8 nucleotides align to TRBD1. The CDR3 is 14 amino acids. The V gene end was trimmed by 6 bases and the J gene end by 2 bases; junction bases not matched to a gene: 5. The germline V gene has CDR1 MDHEN and CDR2 SYDVKM. In DNA, the CDR3 is TGTGCCAGCAGCCCGCGGACAGGGCAAGAGACCCAGTACTTC. Its translation is CASSPRTGQETQYF.

The V and J genes are TRBV4-3 and TRBJ2-7; perhaps TRBD2 as D (6 bases). Trimming stripped 3 bases from V and 4 bases from J, with 13 bases between. The CDR3 length is 14 residues. CDR1 LGHNA and CDR2 YSLEER come from the germline V gene. The CDR3, as DNA: TGCGCCAGCAGCCAGGGCCGGGGGATTTACGAGCAGTACTTC. Translated: CASSQGRGIYEQYF.

The chain combines TRBV7-9 with TRBJ2-7, with no clear D. CDR3 size: 14 residues. V lost 2 bases and J lost 3, with 11 bases in between. CDR1 and CDR2 from the germline V gene are SEHNR and FQNEAQ (reference sequence). CDR3 residues: CASSLLGDHYEQYF. CDR3 DNA: TGTGCCAGCAGCTTATTGGGCGACCACTACGAGCAGTACTTC.

This rearrangement joins TRBV4-1 to TRBJ2-7, with 9 bases identical to TRBD2. Germline loops: CDR1 MGHRA, CDR2 YSYEKL. With 0 bases clipped from V and 1 base from J, the junction kept 1 base outside the gene matches. This CDR3 contains 15 residues. Here the CDR3 reads CASSQDSGGSYEQYF. The CDR3 nucleotides are TGCGCCAGCAGCCAAGATAGCGGGGGATCCTACGAGCAGTACTTC.

This clone has a single count. The genes are TRBV6-5 and TRBJ2-1; weak D call: TRBD1 (6 bases). This CDR3 region has 16 residues. Trimming removed 0 bases at V and 2 bases at J, with 11 bases between. Germline-derived CDR1 and CDR2 are MNHEY and SVGAGI. CDR3 amino acids: CASSYSARGTYNEQFF. DNA of the CDR3: TGTGCCAGCAGTTACTCGGCCAGGGGAACCTACAATGAGCAGTTCTTC.

J is TRBJ1-2 and V is TRBV9; TRBD1 aligns across 7 bases. Germline CDR1 is SGDLS and CDR2 is YYNGEE. This CDR3 is 15 amino acids long. After removal of 0 bases from V and 2 bases from J, the junction contained 4 bases not matched to a gene. CDR3: CASSVGLGQNYGYTF. CDR3 in DNA: TGTGCCAGCAGCGTAGGGTTGGGACAGAACTATGGCTACACCTTC. Full variable domain (missing parts from reference TRBV9 and TRBJ1-2): DSGVTQTPKHLITATGQRVTLRCSPRSGDLSVYWYQQSLDQGLQFLIQYYNGEERAKGNILERFSAQQFPDLHSELNLSSLELGDSALYFCASSVGLGQNYGYTFGSGTRLTVV.